This T cell receptor (beta chain) was captured by sequencing in a study of blood T cell repertoires in COVID-19. Across the whole study: Samples representing acute and convalescent COVID-19 were sourced from the United States, Italy and Spain. PBMCs, B-cell-depleted T cells, or T cells provided the cDNA or gDNA that made up the material.

CDR1 and CDR2 from the germline V gene are LNHNV and YYDKDF (reference sequence). The CDR3 is 15 residues long. Trimming pared 3 bases from V and 1 base from J, leaving 9 bases between. In the original workflow: Scientists estimated how many nucleated cells there were by amplifying reference gene primers. Assay: immunoSEQ multiplex PCR; the TCRdb copy retains only in-frame clones and omits some. V, J and clone size are those of that table, while D and trimming were read from the DNA. The table includes more than 200,000 clones, about 88% detected once. This receptor was taken from a woman in her thirties or forties who had recovered from COVID-19. This chain joins TRBV15 and TRBJ2-2; maybe TRBD2 (5 bases). Specimen: peripheral blood. CDR3 loop: CATSSDRGNTGELFF. The CDR3 DNA is TGTGCCACCAGCAGTGACCGGGGGAACACCGGGGAGCTGTTTTTT.